One TCR beta chain is described in this entry. Its antigen is not identified. This PCR relied on a set of 60 Vbeta primers and 13 Jbeta primers. Method: immunoSEQ multiplex PCR; TCRdb's copy keeps in-frame clones and lacks some. The sample lists about 130,000 clones, approximately 80% occurring once. The sample belongs to a study of cytomegalovirus exposure and HLA in healthy donors. Study results and limitations: CMV serostatus was the sole immune exposure data available.

V shed 6 bases, J shed 1 base, and the junction held 8 bases outside the gene matches. This CDR3 has 15 residues. Germline CDR1 reads MNHNS; CDR2 reads SASEGT. Sequenced material: PBMCs. The TCR was taken from a woman aged 40 to 50 in good health and CMV-seropositive. The rearrangement uses TRBV6-1 and TRBJ1-1, with 7 nucleotides matching TRBD1. The CDR3 here is CASSLSGTANTEAFF. The CDR3 region has the DNA TGTGCCAGCAGCCTATCCGGGACAGCGAACACTGAAGCTTTCTTT.